The T cell receptor (beta chain) described here comes from a study of blood T cell repertoires in COVID-19. Study summary: Samples came from the United States, Italy and Spain, spanning acute and convalescent COVID-19. Sample material is recorded as cDNA or gDNA derived from T cells, B-cell-depleted T cells, or PBMCs.

The CDR3 has 19 amino acids. The V gene lost 4 bases and the J gene lost 1 base, with 25 bases spanning the gap. Germline V gene lookup returns CDR1 MDHEN and CDR2 SYDVKM. Original processing notes: Estimation of nucleated cell counts was performed using reference gene primer amplification. Assay: immunoSEQ multiplex PCR; the TCRdb copy retains only in-frame clones and omits some. V and J calls and clone size are given by that table; D and trimming were obtained from the DNA. The sample records about 150,000 clones, around nine tenths being singletons. This clone appeared a single time. This TCR derives from a woman aged 45-65 years with active or convalescent COVID-19. The chain recombines TRBV28 with TRBJ1-2; D is uncertain. Source material: peripheral blood. For the CDR3, the DNA is TGTGCCAGCAGTTCCACCGGGTCGACCTTTTACTTTTATAACTATGGCTACACCTTC. As protein: CASSSTGSTFYFYNYGYTF.